This T cell receptor beta chain was recovered during a study of T cells after yellow fever vaccination. Study-wide findings and caveats: Overall, a small share of clonotypes was seen in both CD4 and CD8 compartments.

V lost 6 bases to trimming and J lost 5 bases, with 14 bases between them. Germline V CDR1 and CDR2: MNHNS, SASEGT. The CDR3 is made up of 14 amino acids. TCRdb itself ran the 5' RACE reads through MiXCR, one entry per CDR3 protein. The table shows around 53,000 distinct CDR3 sequences, with less than 8.5% occurring only once. Note on this clonotype: This may arise from a read error, as a much more abundant clone is one base away.

The material sequenced was CD8+ T cells not binding an NS4B(214-222) dextramer, sorted from PBMCs, taken approximately 40 days after the first yellow fever vaccination. V gene TRBV6-1 combines with J gene TRBJ2-1, with a weak D call TRBD2 (6 bases). This receptor was taken from a man aged 18-30 years who received the YFV17D yellow fever vaccine. The CDR3 here is CASSRMSGDNEQFF. The CDR3 DNA reads as TGTGCCAGCAGCCGCATGTCGGGGGACAATGAGCAGTTCTTC.